This T cell receptor (beta chain) stems from a study of T-cell reconstitution after alpha-beta-depleted transplantation in children. Study-level results: Recipient T cells and thymic progenitors that survived were the source of the high TCRbeta diversity seen at day 60 in some patients. T-cell counts and diversity at one year post-transplant came mainly from newly produced T cells. About two months after transplant, alpha-beta T cells reportedly came from several hundred expanded graft clones.

This clonotype showed up many times. Its antigen remains unidentified. The TCRbeta library was prepared with unique molecular identifiers. TCRdb re-called the PCR reads with MiXCR, one entry per CDR3 protein. The table records about 120,000 distinct CDR3 sequences, approximately 22% of them present only once. The TCR originated in a male patient between 2 and 15 years old who had a stem cell transplant for chronic granulomatous disease, so the T cells may come from the graft donor. The sample was PBMCs, mostly from graft donor cells, taken 180 days after TCRalphabeta/CD19-depleted stem cell transplant.

The CDR3 coding sequence is TGCAGTGCTAGAGATCAAGTGGTAGCTTGGGAGCAGTTCTTC. This translates into CSARDQVVAWEQFF. This sequence joins TRBV20-1 and TRBJ2-1; no clear D. This CDR3 region has 14 residues. Trimming took 0 bases from V and 10 from J, leaving 16 bases between them. Germline V gene sequence: CDR1 DFQATT, CDR2 SNEGSKA (reference sequence).